This T cell receptor (beta chain) was sequenced during a study of OX40 agonist ivuxolimab in advanced cancers. The protocol was immunoSEQ multiplex PCR, while the TCRdb copy is restricted to in-frame clones and leaves out a portion. The table shows tens of thousands of clones, with more than 90% occurring only once. Trimming took 7 bases from V and 6 from J, leaving 19 bases between them. The length of the CDR3 is 15 residues. The germline CDR1 and CDR2 sequences are MNHEY and SVGAGI. Sequenced here: CD4+ or CD8+ T cells sorted from blood, sampled in a trial of the OX40 agonist ivuxolimab. The sequence was collected from an adult with an advanced solid tumor such as melanoma, head and neck, liver or kidney cancer. This sequence joins TRBV6-5 and TRBJ2-1; D is undetermined. The CDR3 is CASILPILQPNEQFF. In DNA form, the CDR3 reads TGTGCCAGCATCCTCCCTATCCTACAGCCCAATGAGCAGTTCTTC.